The 30 T cell receptor beta chains reported below all come from one sample, sequenced in a study of blood T cell repertoires in COVID-19. The method was immunoSEQ multiplex PCR; TCRdb's version includes in-frame clones alone and lacks a portion of them. The sample has some 60,000 clones; around 88% are singletons. Specimen: peripheral blood. The receptors derive from a man aged 55 to 70 with acute or convalescent COVID-19.

The chain uses TRBV6-6 and TRBJ2-3, with a tentative D call TRBD1 (6 bases). Germline-derived CDR1 and CDR2 are MNHNY and SVGAGI (reference sequence). This CDR3 region has 15 residues. Trimming pared 8 bases from V and 4 bases from J, leaving 19 bases between. The CDR3 DNA reads TGTGCCAGCTGCCGGGACACTATAGTACCAGATACGCAGTATTTT. Its translation: CASCRDTIVPDTQYF.

This chain uses TRBV2 with TRBJ2-5; D uncertain. The V and J ends lost 1 base and 2 bases respectively, with 11 bases between them. Germline loops: CDR1 SNHLY, CDR2 FYNNEI. The CDR3 is 15 residues long. The CDR3 reads CASSEGLVAQETQYF. In DNA form, the CDR3 reads TGTGCCAGCAGTGAAGGTCTAGTGGCTCAAGAGACCCAGTACTTC.

The genes are TRBV6-6 and TRBJ2-7; 11 bases line up with TRBD2. The CDR3 has 16 amino acids. Germline lookup yields CDR1 MNHNY and CDR2 SVGAGI (reference sequence). The J segment lost 0 bases and the V segment lost 7 bases, leaving 8 bases of the junction unmatched. The CDR3 bases are TGTGCCAGCAAGGGGCTAGCGGGAGGATCCTCCTACGAGCAGTACTTC. Its translation: CASKGLAGGSSYEQYF.

The CDR3 nucleotides are TGCGCCAGCAGCCAAGTAGGCGGTCAAGAGACCCAGTACTTC. Translated, it gives CASSQVGGQETQYF. The chain employs TRBV4-1 and TRBJ2-5; D remains ambiguous. Trimming took off 1 base at V and 2 bases at J, with 8 bases between the two ends. Per the germline V gene, CDR1 is MGHRA and CDR2 is YSYEKL. CDR3 length equals 14 residues.

The chain joins TRBV19 to TRBJ2-1; TRBD2 matches 11 bases. Germline-derived CDR1 and CDR2 are LNHDA and SQIVND (reference sequence). The CDR3 consists of 16 residues. V lost 7 bases, J lost 3 bases, and 8 bases stayed unmatched. CDR3 loop: CASTTLAGGSYNEQFF. CDR3 sequence (DNA): TGTGCCAGTACCACCTTAGCGGGAGGGAGCTACAATGAGCAGTTCTTC. Variable domain in full (rest from reference TRBV19 and TRBJ2-1): DGGITQSPKYLFRKEGQNVTLSCEQNLNHDAMYWYRQDPGQGLRLIYYSQIVNDFQKGDIAEGYSVSREKKESFPLTVTSAQKNPTAFYLCASTTLAGGSYNEQFFGPGTRLTVL.

There are a few counts of this clone. The CDR3 is CSAAQDRGYGYTF. CDR3 nucleotide sequence: TGCAGCGCCGCACAGGACAGGGGCTATGGCTACACCTTC. J is TRBJ1-2 and V is TRBV29-1; 9 bases agree with TRBD1. The V segment lost 7 bases and the J segment 4 bases; nucleotides outside the gene matches: 7. CDR1 and CDR2 from the germline V gene are SQVTM and ANQGSEA. The CDR3 runs to 13 residues. The entire variable domain, with the rest obtained from reference TRBV29-1 and TRBJ1-2, is as follows: SAVISQKPSRDICQRGTSLTIQCQVDSQVTMMFWYRQQPGQSLTLIATANQGSEATYESGFVIDKFPISRPNLTFSTLTVSNMSPEDSSIYLCSAAQDRGYGYTFGSGTRLTVV.

J is TRBJ2-1 and V is TRBV5-1; D ambiguous. Deletions cut 1 base from V and 2 bases from J, with 7 bases between. The V gene's germline CDR1 is SGHRS and CDR2 YFSETQ. The CDR3 totals 14 residues. The CDR3, as DNA: TGCGCCAGCAGCTTGCTCCTAGCCTACAATGAGCAGTTCTTC. Translation: CASSLLLAYNEQFF.

The CDR3 reads CASSIRGTGANVLTF. The CDR3 bases are TGTGCCAGTAGTATAAGGGGGACTGGGGCCAACGTCCTGACTTTC. V gene TRBV19 combines with J gene TRBJ2-6; tentatively, D is TRBD1 (6 bases). V lost 2 bases and J 2 bases, leaving 7 bases between the germline ends. From germline, CDR1 is LNHDA and CDR2 SQIVND (reference sequence). The CDR3 covers 15 residues.

V is TRBV19 and J is TRBJ1-1, with a possible D match to TRBD1 (5 bases). Germline V gene lookup returns CDR1 LNHDA and CDR2 SQIVND (reference sequence). This CDR3 has 17 residues. Trimming stripped 1 base from V and 6 bases from J, with 21 bases between. The CDR3 DNA reads TGTGCCAGTAGTATAGGGGGGGGAAGAAATTGGCCTTCTGAAGCTTTCTTT. It is translated as CASSIGGGRNWPSEAFF.

The chain carries TRBV18 and TRBJ1-5; 9 bases align to TRBD1. Germline V gene data show CDR1 as KGHSH and CDR2 as LQKENI. The CDR3 runs to 15 residues. V dropped 6 bases and J dropped 4; count of bases not matched to a gene: 7. The CDR3 spells CASSLQGAGNQPQHF. DNA of the CDR3: TGTGCCAGCTCCCTACAGGGGGCCGGGAATCAGCCCCAGCATTTT.

V is TRBV9 and J is TRBJ1-3; D is unresolved. The V gene's germline CDR1 is SGDLS and CDR2 YYNGEE. The CDR3 contains 15 residues. Trimming left V 4 bases short and J 2 bases short, with 13 bases between. CDR3 in DNA: TGTGCCAGCAGCCCCTTAGGACTCGCTGGAAACACCATATATTTT. Amino acids: CASSPLGLAGNTIYF.

The chain carries TRBV5-4 and TRBJ2-2; a possible D gene is TRBD2 (5 bases). This CDR3 contains 16 residues. Between the trimmed V and J ends, which lost 0 bases and 1 base, there was a span of 10 bases. CDR1 SGHNT and CDR2 YYREEE come from the germline V gene (reference sequence). Here the CDR3 DNA reads TGTGCCAGCAGCTTGGATGCGGGCTTGAACACCGGGGAGCTGTTTTTT. This codes for CASSLDAGLNTGELFF. The full variable domain, its missing parts supplied by reference TRBV5-4 and TRBJ2-2, is ETGVTQSPTHLIKTRGQQVTLRCSSQSGHNTVSWYQQALGQGPQFIFQYYREEENGRGNFPPRFSGLQFPNYSSELNVNALELDDSALYLCASSLDAGLNTGELFFGEGSRLTVL.

J is TRBJ2-7 and V is TRBV6-5; 10 bases are a match to TRBD2. This CDR3 has 15 amino acids. The J segment lost 3 bases and the V segment lost 6 bases, leaving 8 bases of the junction unmatched. Per germline, CDR1 MNHEY and CDR2 SVGAGI. The CDR3 bases are TGTGCCAGCAGCCTCGGACTAGCGGAATTCTACGAGCAGTACTTC. Translated, it gives CASSLGLAEFYEQYF.

V usage is TRBV9 and J usage is TRBJ1-6, with 8 bases identical to TRBD1. Germline V CDR1 and CDR2: SGDLS, YYNGEE. This CDR3 has 15 amino acids. J gave up 10 bases and V 1 base, and 7 bases lay outside the gene matches. The CDR3 sequence is CASSVRGQGDSPLHF. The CDR3 region has the DNA TGTGCCAGCAGCGTAAGAGGACAGGGAGACTCACCCCTCCACTTT. Variable domain in full (rest from reference TRBV9 and TRBJ1-6): DSGVTQTPKHLITATGQRVTLRCSPRSGDLSVYWYQQSLDQGLQFLIQYYNGEERAKGNILERFSAQQFPDLHSELNLSSLELGDSALYFCASSVRGQGDSPLHFGNGTRLTVT.

The chain employs TRBV19 and TRBJ1-6; 7 positions match TRBD1. This CDR3 is built from 14 residues. The germline CDR1 and CDR2 sequences are LNHDA and SQIVND (reference sequence). J lost 7 bases, V lost 6 bases, and 6 bases had no gene match. This chain's CDR3 is CASRPTGTNSPLHF. The CDR3 nucleotides are TGTGCCAGTAGACCGACAGGGACCAATTCACCCCTCCACTTT. Full variable domain (outside the CDR3, taken from reference TRBV19 and TRBJ1-6): DGGITQSPKYLFRKEGQNVTLSCEQNLNHDAMYWYRQDPGQGLRLIYYSQIVNDFQKGDIAEGYSVSREKKESFPLTVTSAQKNPTAFYLCASRPTGTNSPLHFGNGTRLTVT.

V and J are TRBV6-1 and TRBJ2-1; no reliable D call. The germline V and J ends were trimmed by 1 base and 6 bases, with 13 bases remaining between them. The CDR3 is made up of 15 amino acids. Germline CDR1 MNHNS, CDR2 SASEGT. CDR3 amino acids: CASSEGSLARNEQFF. The CDR3, as DNA: TGTGCCAGCAGTGAAGGGAGTTTGGCCCGCAATGAGCAGTTCTTC.

The chain couples TRBV25-1 to TRBJ2-6; D unclear. With 3 bases removed from V and 0 bases from J, the gap between germline ends came to 9 bases. The CDR3 covers 16 residues. Germline CDR1 reads MGHDK; CDR2 reads SYGVNS. The CDR3 reads CASSEARPSGANVLTF. Written as DNA, the CDR3 is TGTGCCAGCAGTGAGGCCAGGCCCTCTGGGGCCAACGTCCTGACTTTC.

V gene TRBV3-1 (or the pseudogene TRBV3-2) combines with J gene TRBJ2-1; 9 positions agree with TRBD2. Per germline, CDR1 LGHDT and CDR2 YNNKEL (reference sequence). CDR3 length: 15 amino acids. After removal of 5 bases from V and 6 bases from J, the junction contained 8 bases not matched to a gene. CDR3 bases: TGTGCCAGCAGCAAAACTAGCGGGTCCCCCAATGAGCAGTTCTTC. As protein: CASSKTSGSPNEQFF.

V is TRBV9 and J is TRBJ1-1; possible D gene TRBD1, 5 bases. The CDR3 is 13 amino acids. Germline lookup yields CDR1 SGDLS and CDR2 YYNGEE. V lost 3 bases and J 4 bases, leaving 10 bases between the germline ends. This CDR3 reads CASSGGGGTEAFF. As DNA, the CDR3 is TGTGCCAGCAGCGGTGGGGGGGGCACTGAAGCTTTCTTT.

This sequence joins TRBV28 and TRBJ1-3, with TRBD1 identical over 12 bases. The germline V gene encodes CDR1 MDHEN and CDR2 SYDVKM. J gave up 2 bases and V 3 bases, and 2 bases lay outside the gene matches. CDR3 size: 16 residues. CDR3 sequence (DNA): TGTGCCAGCAGTTTGGGGGACAGGGGGCCTGGAAACACCATATATTTT. Translated: CASSLGDRGPGNTIYF. The whole variable domain, filled in from reference TRBV28 and TRBJ1-3, reads DVKVTQSSRYLVKRTGEKVFLECVQDMDHENMFWYRQDPGLGLRLIYFSYDVKMKEKGDIPEGYSVSREKKERFSLILESASTNQTSMYLCASSLGDRGPGNTIYFGEGSWLTVV.

V and J are TRBV7-2 and TRBJ2-1, with D maybe TRBD2 (5 bases). The CDR3 is 13 amino acids. CDR1 is SGHTA, CDR2 FQGNSA, per germline. Trimming took off 2 bases at V and 10 bases at J, with 12 bases between the two ends. The CDR3 loop is CASSLRRQVEQFF. CDR3 nucleotide sequence: TGTGCCAGCAGCTTAAGGAGGCAGGTAGAGCAGTTCTTC.

This clone was detected a few times. The rearrangement joins TRBV6-2 or TRBV6-3 to TRBJ2-1, with D maybe TRBD2 (6 bases). Germline V gene lookup returns CDR1 MNHEY and CDR2 SVGEGT. CDR3 length equals 15 residues. Trimming removed 5 bases at V and 3 bases at J, with 14 bases between. This chain's CDR3 is CASSLIAARYNEQFF. The CDR3 DNA follows: TGTGCCAGCAGTCTAATAGCGGCACGCTACAATGAGCAGTTCTTC.

The CDR3: CASSLAGRAGVETQYF. The CDR3 DNA sequence: TGTGCCAGCAGCTTAGCTGGGCGGGCGGGAGTAGAGACCCAGTACTTC. The rearrangement uses TRBV7-8 and TRBJ2-5; 7 nucleotides line up with TRBD2. The CDR3 contains 16 residues. V trimming: 0 bases; J trimming: 4 bases; junction bases outside the gene matches: 8. Per the germline V gene, CDR1 is SGHVS and CDR2 is FQNEAQ.

The rearrangement uses TRBV19 and TRBJ2-5, with TRBD2 matching 7 bases. The germline gives CDR1 LNHDA, CDR2 SQIVND (reference sequence). Trimming took 4 bases from V and 5 from J; bases not matched to a gene: 7. The length of the CDR3 is 14 residues. The CDR3: CASSTRTRLETQYF. The DNA for the CDR3 is TGTGCCAGTAGTACCCGGACTAGACTGGAGACCCAGTACTTC.

The CDR3 sequence is CASSPTGTIGTIYF. The CDR3 DNA is TGCGCCAGCAGCCCGACAGGAACGATTGGCACCATATATTTT. The V gene is TRBV5-1, the J gene TRBJ1-3, with a weak D call TRBD1 (6 bases). The V gene lost 4 bases and the J gene lost 9 bases, with 17 bases spanning the gap. Germline values: CDR1 SGHRS, CDR2 YFSETQ. The length of the CDR3 is 14 residues. Complete variable domain (other parts from reference TRBV5-1 and TRBJ1-3): KAGVTQTPRYLIKTRGQQVTLSCSPISGHRSVSWYQQTPGQGLQFLFEYFSETQRNKGNFPGRFSGRQFSNSRSEMNVSTLELGDSALYLCASSPTGTIGTIYFGEGSWLTVV.

The V and J genes are TRBV9 and TRBJ2-5, with TRBD2 matching 10 bases. From germline, CDR1 is SGDLS and CDR2 YYNGEE. The V and J ends lost 4 bases and 5 bases, in that order; junction bases with no gene match: 5. The CDR3 consists of 14 residues. The CDR3: CASSSSGRGETQYF. Written as DNA, the CDR3 is TGTGCCAGCAGCTCGAGCGGGAGGGGTGAGACCCAGTACTTC.

The rearrangement joins TRBV9 to TRBJ2-1, with TRBD2 identical over 10 bases. V shed 0 bases, J shed 7 bases, and the junction held 10 bases outside the gene matches. Germline V gene data show CDR1 as SGDLS and CDR2 as YYNGEE. The CDR3 spans 17 residues. This CDR3 is CASSVGGAGGPGNEQFF. The CDR3 DNA is TGTGCCAGCAGCGTAGGGGGAGCGGGAGGGCCGGGTAATGAGCAGTTCTTC.

The J gene is TRBJ2-2, the V gene TRBV9, with D tentatively TRBD1 (7 bases). Per the germline V gene, CDR1 is SGDLS and CDR2 is YYNGEE. The CDR3 has 15 residues. V lost 2 bases to trimming and J lost 3 bases, with 11 bases between them. CDR3 amino acids: CASSVAGQYTGELFF. The CDR3 DNA sequence: TGTGCCAGCAGCGTGGCGGGACAGTACACCGGGGAGCTGTTTTTT.

The rearrangement uses TRBV5-1 and TRBJ2-5, with a weak D call TRBD1 (5 bases). The germline V gene encodes CDR1 SGHRS and CDR2 YFSETQ. The CDR3 spans 14 residues. V was shortened by 4 bases and J by 3 bases, with 13 bases between the two germline ends. The CDR3 bases are TGCGCCAGCAGCGTTGGCAGGGATGAAGAGACCCAGTACTTC. Protein product: CASSVGRDEETQYF.

V gene TRBV6-6 combines with J gene TRBJ2-1; D is perhaps TRBD2 (5 bases). Germline lookup yields CDR1 MNHNY and CDR2 SVGAGI (reference sequence). Trimming took off 0 bases at V and 5 bases at J, with 8 bases between the two ends. The CDR3 covers 14 residues. CDR3 loop: CASSYSDLNNEQFF. CDR3 coding DNA: TGTGCCAGCAGTTACTCGGACTTGAACAATGAGCAGTTCTTC.